These T cell receptor beta chains were read from a single sample in a study of Graves' ophthalmopathy and Graves' hyperthyroidism. In TCRdb, the multiplex PCR reads were re-called with MiXCR into one record per CDR3 protein. The table has 400,000 or so distinct CDR3 sequences, about a sixth seen once; the top ten hold 2% to 2.5%. Material: peripheral blood. The source is an adult woman with stable Graves' hyperthyroidism. The CDR3 runs from the conserved cysteine through the conserved F or W. Each record gives: V gene, D gene, J gene, clone size, CDR3 DNA, CDR3 protein. D genes are given only for firm matches. The size of a clone is reported for some rows only, either as once, few or many, or as a class for expanded clones.

>TRBV2|NA|TRBJ2-7|NA
TGTGCCAGCAGTGAATTTGCGTTCGAGGGGCAGTACTTC
CASSEFAFEGQYF
>TRBV19|TRBD1|TRBJ1-5|many
TGTGCCAGTAAAAGGGTACCCGGGACAGCAAATCAGCCCCAGCATTTT
CASKRVPGTANQPQHF
>TRBV29-1|NA|TRBJ2-2|many
TGCAGCGCCTTCGTGGTGGGACAGAACACCGGGGAGCTGTTTTTT
CSAFVVGQNTGELFF
>TRBV9|TRBD2|TRBJ2-7|many
TGTGCCAGCAGCGTAGTTGGTTCGGCGGGAGGGCCTGGCGAGCAGTACTTC
CASSVVGSAGGPGEQYF
>TRBV30|TRBD2|TRBJ2-7|NA
TGTGCCTGGAGTGACAGCGGGAGGGCCGGGTACGAGCAGTACTTC
CAWSDSGRAGYEQYF
>TRBV7-9|TRBD1|TRBJ2-5|many
TGTGCCAGCAGCTTAGGTCGCACAGGGGGCAGGTACCAAGAGACCCAGTACTTC
CASSLGRTGGRYQETQYF
>TRBV29-1|NA|TRBJ2-2|few
TGCAGCGTTGTTCAAGTCACCGGGGAGCTGTTTTTT
CSVVQVTGELFF
>TRBV2|TRBD1|TRBJ2-1|NA
TGTGCCACCAGGGGGCAGGGGGCGGGTGAGCAGTTCTTC
CATRGQGAGEQFF
>TRBV28|NA|TRBJ2-5|many
TGTGCCAGCAGCATAGGGTCTAGCCTTTATCTAAGGGAGACCCAGTACTTC
CASSIGSSLYLRETQYF
>TRBV30|NA|TRBJ2-2|many
TGTGCCTGGAGTCCGCGGAGGTCCGGGGAGCTGTTTTTT
CAWSPRRSGELFF
>TRBV3-1|NA|TRBJ2-7|NA
TGTGCCAGCAGCCCGGGTATACAATACTACGAGCAGTACTTC
CASSPGIQYYEQYF
>TRBV19|NA|TRBJ1-2|NA
TGTGCCAGTAGTATCCTGGCGACAGGCGCTGCTAACTATGGCTACACCTTC
CASSILATGAANYGYTF
>TRBV4-2|NA|TRBJ2-5|NA
TGTGCCAGCAGCCAAGATTTCCTGGGTGTGGGCCAGTACTTC
CASSQDFLGVGQYF
>TRBV19|TRBD1|TRBJ2-2|many
TGTGCCACTCAAGCTAGGACAGGAGTTAACACCGGGGAGCTGTTTTTT
CATQARTGVNTGELFF
>TRBV30|NA|TRBJ1-5|many
TGTGCCTGGAGTGTCGGTAGCAATCAGCCCCAGCATTTT
CAWSVGSNQPQHF
>TRBV10-3|NA|TRBJ2-5|many
TGTGCCAACTCCAGGGCGTACCAAGAGACCCAGTACTTC
CANSRAYQETQYF
>TRBV28|NA|TRBJ1-1|many
TGTGCCAGCAGTCCCCTACACATGAACACTGAAGCTTTCTTT
CASSPLHMNTEAFF